The 21 T cell receptor beta chains in this list originate from one sample, sequenced in a study of T cells after yellow fever vaccination. TCRdb re-called the 5' RACE reads through MiXCR, storing one row per CDR3 protein. The sample lists 230,000 or so distinct CDR3 sequences, approximately 6.8% occurring once. This specimen consisted of CD4+ T cells sorted from PBMCs, obtained on the day of the yellow fever booster vaccination. These receptors were taken from a young man who received the YFV17D yellow fever vaccine.

This chain connects TRBV7-2 to TRBJ2-1; 14 nucleotides agree with TRBD2. Trimming took 3 bases from V and 7 from J; bases not matched to a gene: 5. The CDR3 consists of 16 residues. The V gene's germline CDR1 is SGHTA and CDR2 FQGNSA. CDR3 DNA: TGTGCCAGCAGCTTTTCCTGGACTAGCGGGGGGAATGAGCAGTTCTTC. It encodes CASSFSWTSGGNEQFF.

This clonotype was counted only a few times. The CDR3: CSAPSTIQETQYF. As DNA, the CDR3 is TGCAGTGCTCCAAGCACCATTCAAGAGACCCAGTACTTC. The V gene is TRBV20-1, the J gene TRBJ2-5; D not resolved. V lost 5 bases, J lost 2 bases, and 12 bases lay in between. The CDR3 runs 13 residues. Per the germline V gene, CDR1 is DFQATT and CDR2 is SNEGSKA (reference sequence).

The sample holds a few counts of this clonotype. V is TRBV20-1 and J is TRBJ1-2, with D tentatively TRBD1 (5 bases). V gave up 6 bases and J gave up 3 bases, with 11 bases separating them. Germline CDR1 is DFQATT and CDR2 is SNEGSKA (reference sequence). The CDR3 contains 12 residues. The CDR3 region is CSAIGTDYGYTF. The CDR3 region has the DNA TGCAGTGCCATCGGGACGGACTATGGCTACACCTTC.

This clonotype was seen more than once but under ten times. The chain is built from TRBV7-8 and TRBJ2-4, with a weak D call TRBD2 (6 bases). The length of the CDR3 is 18 residues. The V end lost 1 base, the J end lost 0 bases, and 16 bases lay between the germline ends. The germline V gene has CDR1 SGHVS and CDR2 FQNEAQ. CDR3 sequence: CASSLDYAGIIAKNIQYF. The CDR3 region has the DNA TGTGCCAGCAGCTTAGATTACGCGGGAATTATAGCCAAAAACATTCAGTACTTC.

This clonotype was observed at least ten times. This chain connects TRBV25-1 to TRBJ1-2, with a possible D match to TRBD1 (6 bases). The CDR3 has 14 residues. V was shortened by 0 bases and J by 5 bases, with 10 bases between the two germline ends. CDR1 MGHDK and CDR2 SYGVNS come from the germline V gene. The DNA for the CDR3 is TGTGCCAGCAGTGAATATGGGGGCTTTTATGGCTACACCTTC. The encoded protein is CASSEYGGFYGYTF.

This clonotype was seen many times. The DNA of the CDR3 is TGCAGTGCTAGACGTAGCCTGGGGACCCAGTACTTC. Translation gives CSARRSLGTQYF. The rearrangement joins TRBV20-1 to TRBJ2-5; D unclear. The V end was cut by 2 bases, the J end by 7 bases, with 11 bases between. The germline V gene encodes CDR1 DFQATT and CDR2 SNEGSKA (reference sequence). The CDR3 contains 12 residues.

This chain joins TRBV20-1 and TRBJ2-1, with 8 bases aligning to TRBD1. The CDR3 is 14 residues long. After removal of 5 bases from V and 1 base from J, the junction contained 4 bases not matched to a gene. The germline V gene encodes CDR1 DFQATT and CDR2 SNEGSKA (reference sequence). The CDR3 nucleotides read TGCAGTGCTGGGGGACAGGTATCCTACAATGAGCAGTTCTTC. Translated: CSAGGQVSYNEQFF.

This clonotype was picked up many times. The chain links TRBV20-1 to TRBJ2-7; TRBD1 aligns across 7 bases. Germline assignment: CDR1 DFQATT and CDR2 SNEGSKA (reference sequence). The length of the CDR3 is 13 residues. J was trimmed by 6 bases and V by 3 bases; bases with no gene match: 8. The chain's CDR3 is CSARRLTGFEQYF. The CDR3 coding sequence is TGCAGTGCTAGGAGACTGACAGGGTTCGAGCAGTACTTC.

This clonotype was counted between two and nine times. CDR3 nucleotide sequence: TGTGCCTGGAGTGTGGGAGAATTGGCCACAGATACGCAGTATTTT. Its protein product is CAWSVGELATDTQYF. This chain connects TRBV30 to TRBJ2-3; TRBD2 is a possible D gene (5 bases). The CDR3 totals 15 residues. V lost 0 bases and J lost 2, with 12 bases in between. Germline V gene lookup returns CDR1 GTSNPN and CDR2 SVGIG (reference sequence).

This sequence joins TRBV19 and TRBJ1-1; D is undetermined. Trimming shortened V by 3 bases and J by 6 bases, and 8 bases separated the two germline ends. Germline assignment: CDR1 LNHDA and CDR2 SQIVND (reference sequence). This CDR3 region has 12 residues. This CDR3 is CASSMRVAEAFF. For the CDR3, the DNA is TGTGCCAGTAGTATGAGGGTGGCTGAAGCTTTCTTT.

This clonotype occurred many times. The chain recombines TRBV7-2 with TRBJ2-5; 9 bases line up with TRBD2. V was pared by 5 bases and J by 4 bases, with 2 bases of the junction left unmatched. This CDR3 spans 13 amino acids. The germline V gene encodes CDR1 SGHTA and CDR2 FQGNSA. CDR3 sequence (DNA): TGTGCCAGCAGCCGCGGGGGGGGAGAGACCCAGTACTTC. Translation: CASSRGGGETQYF.

Ten or more counts support this clonotype. The J gene is TRBJ2-7, the V gene TRBV9; no reliable D call. V shed 0 bases and J shed 6 bases, with 13 bases lying between them. This CDR3 is built from 14 residues. Germline lookup yields CDR1 SGDLS and CDR2 YYNGEE. The CDR3 nucleotides read TGTGCCAGCAGCGTAGCTTCGGCCTCCGGCGAGCAGTACTTC. Protein: CASSVASASGEQYF.

This chain joins TRBV7-9 and TRBJ2-2, with TRBD1 identical over 7 bases. The ends lost 5 bases at V and 6 bases at J; junction bases unmatched: 3. The CDR3 length is 13 residues. The germline gives CDR1 SEHNR, CDR2 FQNEAQ (reference sequence). The CDR3 DNA follows: TGTGCCAGCAGCCTACAGGGGTCCGGGGAGCTGTTTTTT. It encodes CASSLQGSGELFF.

This clonotype was counted ten times or more. Germline and junction disagree at one end, which may indicate a read error. The rearrangement uses TRBV20-1 and TRBJ1-1, with 7 bases matching TRBD1. The CDR3 is 13 amino acids. Germline CDR1 DFQATT, CDR2 SNEGSKA (reference sequence). The CDR3 spells CSARDRTGTGAFF. In nucleotides, the CDR3 is TGCAGTGCTAGAGATCGGACAGGTACTGGAGCTTTCTTT.

The chain links TRBV20-1 to TRBJ1-5; tentatively, D is TRBD1 (5 bases). The CDR3 consists of 14 residues. The V end lost 1 base, the J end lost 1 base, and 8 bases lay between the germline ends. The germline CDR1 and CDR2 sequences are DFQATT and SNEGSKA (reference sequence). The CDR3 region is CSARAGLSNQPQHF. In DNA, the CDR3 is TGCAGTGCTAGAGCAGGGCTCAGCAATCAGCCCCAGCATTTT.

This clonotype has at least ten counts. The chain carries TRBV6-5 and TRBJ1-2; D gene unclear. In germline, CDR1 is MNHEY, CDR2 SVGAGI. This CDR3 contains 15 residues. V shed 3 bases and J shed 0 bases, with 11 bases lying between them. DNA of the CDR3: TGTGCCAGCAGTTATGGTTTAGGGCCTAACTATGGCTACACCTTC. Amino acid sequence: CASSYGLGPNYGYTF.

This clonotype was detected a few times. V and J are TRBV12-3 or TRBV12-4 and TRBJ1-2; 8 nucleotides align to TRBD1. The junction had 9 bases not matched to a gene; V was cut back by 5 bases and J by 4 bases. The CDR3 covers 15 residues. The CDR3 DNA reads TGTGCCAGCAGTCCAGGGGGCGGGCAGCTCTATGGCTACACCTTC. Protein sequence: CASSPGGGQLYGYTF.

In its sample, this clonotype was seen many times. The chain recombines TRBV7-8 with TRBJ2-7, with 8 bases that match TRBD1. The V and J ends lost 1 base and 4 bases, in that order; junction bases with no gene match: 9. This CDR3 has 16 residues. CDR1 and CDR2 from the germline V gene are SGHVS and FQNEAQ. DNA for the CDR3: TGTGCCAGCAGCTTAGTTGCGGGACAGGCCGGATACGAGCAGTACTTC. It encodes CASSLVAGQAGYEQYF. The full variable domain, completed using reference TRBV7-8 and TRBJ2-7, is GAGVSQSPRYKVAKRGQDVALRCDPISGHVSLFWYQQALGQGPEFLTYFQNEAQLDKSGLPSDRFFAERPEGSVSTLKIQRTQQEDSAVYLCASSLVAGQAGYEQYFGPGTRLTVT.

Comments on this clonotype: A much larger clone differs by one base, so this may be a read error. The V and J genes are TRBV5-6 and TRBJ2-1, with D possibly being TRBD1 or TRBD2 (5 bases each). V lost 4 bases and J lost 7, with 18 bases in between. Germline V lookup: CDR1 SGHDT, CDR2 YYEEEE. CDR3 length equals 15 residues. DNA for the CDR3: TGTGCCAGCAGCCCCCCCGGGGCTCACGGGAATGAGCAGTTCTTC. Protein sequence: CASSPPGAHGNEQFF.

This rearrangement joins TRBV7-2 to TRBJ1-5; D is ambiguous. Germline V lookup: CDR1 SGHTA, CDR2 FQGNSA. The V end lost 3 bases, the J end lost 0 bases, and 3 bases lay between the germline ends. This CDR3 contains 13 residues. Written as DNA, the CDR3 is TGTGCCAGCAGCTTCTCTAGCAATCAGCCCCAGCATTTT. Protein: CASSFSSNQPQHF.

The chain combines TRBV18 with TRBJ2-5; D not certain. The CDR3 is made up of 12 amino acids. Germline V gene lookup returns CDR1 KGHSH and CDR2 LQKENI. Trimming shortened V by 3 bases and J by 4 bases, and 6 bases separated the two germline ends. In DNA, the CDR3 is TGTGCCAGCTCACCCGTCAGAGAGACCCAGTACTTC. Translating gives CASSPVRETQYF.